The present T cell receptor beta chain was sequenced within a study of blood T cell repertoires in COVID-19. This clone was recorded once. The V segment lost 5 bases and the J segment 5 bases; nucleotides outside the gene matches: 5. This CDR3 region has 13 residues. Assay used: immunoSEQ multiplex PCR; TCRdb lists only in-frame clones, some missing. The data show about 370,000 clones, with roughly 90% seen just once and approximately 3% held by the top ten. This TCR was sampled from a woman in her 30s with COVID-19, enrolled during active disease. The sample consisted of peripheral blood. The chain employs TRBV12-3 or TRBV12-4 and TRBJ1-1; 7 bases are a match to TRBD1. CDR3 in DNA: TGTGCCAGCAGTAGGGGGCTGAGAACTGAAGCTTTCTTT. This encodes CASSRGLRTEAFF.